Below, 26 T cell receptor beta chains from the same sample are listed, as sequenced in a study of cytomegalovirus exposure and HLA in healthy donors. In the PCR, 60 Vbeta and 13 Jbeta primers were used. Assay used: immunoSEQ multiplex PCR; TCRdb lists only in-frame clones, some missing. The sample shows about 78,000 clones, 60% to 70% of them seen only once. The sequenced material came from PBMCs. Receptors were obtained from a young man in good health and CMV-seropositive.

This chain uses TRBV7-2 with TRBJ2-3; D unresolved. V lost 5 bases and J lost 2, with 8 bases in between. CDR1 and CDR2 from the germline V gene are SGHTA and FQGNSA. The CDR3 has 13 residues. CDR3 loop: CASSLSVTDTQYF. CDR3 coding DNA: TGTGCCAGCAGCCTCAGCGTCACAGATACGCAGTATTTT.

The CDR3 bases are TGTGCCAGCAGCGCGACTAGCGGGCAAGAGACCCAGTACTTC. Its translation is CASSATSGQETQYF. The chain combines TRBV9 with TRBJ2-5, with TRBD2 matching over 10 bases. With V trimmed by 3 bases and J by 2 bases, 1 base remained unmatched. Germline assignment: CDR1 SGDLS and CDR2 YYNGEE. The CDR3 is made up of 14 amino acids.

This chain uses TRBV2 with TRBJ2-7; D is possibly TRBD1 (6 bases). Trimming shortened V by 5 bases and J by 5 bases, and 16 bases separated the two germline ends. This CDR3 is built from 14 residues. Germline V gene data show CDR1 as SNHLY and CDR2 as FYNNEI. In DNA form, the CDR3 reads TGTGCCAGCAGTTACAGGGTTGGGGACCACGAGCAGTACTTC. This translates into CASSYRVGDHEQYF.

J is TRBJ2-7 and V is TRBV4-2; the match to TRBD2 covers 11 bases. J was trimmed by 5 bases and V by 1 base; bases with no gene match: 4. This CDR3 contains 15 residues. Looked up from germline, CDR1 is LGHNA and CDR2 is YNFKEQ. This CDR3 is CASSQGLAGIDEQYF. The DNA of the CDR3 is TGTGCCAGCAGCCAAGGACTAGCGGGGATTGACGAGCAGTACTTC.

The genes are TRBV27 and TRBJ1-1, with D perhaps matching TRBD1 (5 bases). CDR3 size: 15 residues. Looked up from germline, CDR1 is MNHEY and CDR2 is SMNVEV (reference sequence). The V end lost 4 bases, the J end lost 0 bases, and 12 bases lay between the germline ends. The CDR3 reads CASSSPGLMNTEAFF. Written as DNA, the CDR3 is TGTGCCAGCAGTTCCCCGGGACTGATGAACACTGAAGCTTTCTTT.

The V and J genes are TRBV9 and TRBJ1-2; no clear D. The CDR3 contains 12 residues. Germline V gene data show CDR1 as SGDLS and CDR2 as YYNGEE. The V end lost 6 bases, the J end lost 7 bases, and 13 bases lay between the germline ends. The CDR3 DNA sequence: TGTGCCAGCACCATTGCGGGGTCTGGCTACACCTTC. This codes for CASTIAGSGYTF.

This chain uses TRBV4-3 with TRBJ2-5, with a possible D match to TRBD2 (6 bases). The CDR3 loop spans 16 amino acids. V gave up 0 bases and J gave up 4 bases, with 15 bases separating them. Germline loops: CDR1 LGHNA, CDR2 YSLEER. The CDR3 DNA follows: TGCGCCAGCAGCCAAGAGAAACGGGAGTCGGGAGAGACCCAGTACTTC. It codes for CASSQEKRESGETQYF.

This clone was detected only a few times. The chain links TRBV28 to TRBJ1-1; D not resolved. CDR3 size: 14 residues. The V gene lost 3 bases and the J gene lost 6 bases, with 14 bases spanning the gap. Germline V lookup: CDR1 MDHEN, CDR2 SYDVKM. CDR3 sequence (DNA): TGTGCCAGCAGTTTTGGCTTACCTAGTTCTGAAGCTTTCTTT. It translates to CASSFGLPSSEAFF.

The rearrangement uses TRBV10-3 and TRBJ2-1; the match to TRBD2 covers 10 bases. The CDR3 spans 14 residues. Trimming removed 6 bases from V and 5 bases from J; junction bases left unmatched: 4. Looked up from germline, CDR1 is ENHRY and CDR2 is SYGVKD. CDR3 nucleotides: TGTGCCATCAGACCGGGACTAGCGAACAATGAGCAGTTCTTC. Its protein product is CAIRPGLANNEQFF.

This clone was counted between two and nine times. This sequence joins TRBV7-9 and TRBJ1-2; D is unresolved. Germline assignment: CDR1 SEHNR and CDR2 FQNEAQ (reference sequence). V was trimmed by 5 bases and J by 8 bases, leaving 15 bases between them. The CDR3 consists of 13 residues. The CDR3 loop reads CASSRPVGRGYTF. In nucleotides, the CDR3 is TGTGCCAGCAGCAGGCCGGTGGGGAGAGGCTACACCTTC.

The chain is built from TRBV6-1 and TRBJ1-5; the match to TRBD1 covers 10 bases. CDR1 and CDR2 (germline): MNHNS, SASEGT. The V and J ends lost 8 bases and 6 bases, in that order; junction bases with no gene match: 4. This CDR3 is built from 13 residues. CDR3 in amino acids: CASAGTGVQPQHF. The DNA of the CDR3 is TGTGCCAGCGCAGGGACAGGGGTTCAGCCCCAGCATTTT.

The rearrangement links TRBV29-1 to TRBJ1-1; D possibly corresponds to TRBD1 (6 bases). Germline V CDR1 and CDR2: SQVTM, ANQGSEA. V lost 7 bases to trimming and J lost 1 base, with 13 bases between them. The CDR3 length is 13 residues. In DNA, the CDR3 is TGCAGCGGGGAGGGGACACCGAACACTGAAGCTTTCTTT. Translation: CSGEGTPNTEAFF. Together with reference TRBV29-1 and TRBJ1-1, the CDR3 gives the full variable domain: SAVISQKPSRDICQRGTSLTIQCQVDSQVTMMFWYRQQPGQSLTLIATANQGSEATYESGFVIDKFPISRPNLTFSTLTVSNMSPEDSSIYLCSGEGTPNTEAFFGQGTRLTVV.

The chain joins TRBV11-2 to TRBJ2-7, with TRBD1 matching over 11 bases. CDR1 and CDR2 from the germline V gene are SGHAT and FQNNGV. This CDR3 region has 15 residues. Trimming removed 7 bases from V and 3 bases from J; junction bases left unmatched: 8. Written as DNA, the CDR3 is TGTGCCAGCAACGATAGGGACAGGGGGGGCTACGAGCAGTACTTC. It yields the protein CASNDRDRGGYEQYF.

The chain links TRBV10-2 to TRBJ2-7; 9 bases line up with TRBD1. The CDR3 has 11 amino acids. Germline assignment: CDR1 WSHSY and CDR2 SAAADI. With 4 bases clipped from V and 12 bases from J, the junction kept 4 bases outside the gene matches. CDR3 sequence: CASSGRDRVYF. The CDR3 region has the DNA TGCGCCAGCAGTGGTCGGGACAGGGTGTACTTC.

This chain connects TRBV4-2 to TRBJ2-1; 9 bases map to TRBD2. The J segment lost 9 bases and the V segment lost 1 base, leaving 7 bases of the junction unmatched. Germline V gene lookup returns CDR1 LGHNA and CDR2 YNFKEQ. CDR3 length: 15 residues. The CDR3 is CASSQGTSVGSEQFF. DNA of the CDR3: TGTGCCAGCAGCCAAGGGACTAGCGTCGGGAGTGAGCAGTTCTTC.

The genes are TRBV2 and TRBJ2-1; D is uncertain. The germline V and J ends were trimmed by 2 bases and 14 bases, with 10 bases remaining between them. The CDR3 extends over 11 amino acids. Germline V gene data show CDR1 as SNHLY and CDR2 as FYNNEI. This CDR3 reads CASSELAEEFF. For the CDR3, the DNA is TGTGCCAGCAGTGAATTGGCAGAGGAGTTCTTC.

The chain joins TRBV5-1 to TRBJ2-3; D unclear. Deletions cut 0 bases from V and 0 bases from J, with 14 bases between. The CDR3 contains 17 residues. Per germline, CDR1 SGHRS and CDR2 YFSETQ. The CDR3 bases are TGCGCCAGCAGCTTGGGGTTCCTGCGGTCTAGCACAGATACGCAGTATTTT. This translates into CASSLGFLRSSTDTQYF.

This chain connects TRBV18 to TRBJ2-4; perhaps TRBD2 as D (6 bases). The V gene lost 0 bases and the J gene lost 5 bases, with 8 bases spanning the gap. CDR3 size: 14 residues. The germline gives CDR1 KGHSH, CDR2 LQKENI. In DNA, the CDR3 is TGTGCCAGCTCACCACCGGGGGGACAAAACATTCAGTACTTC. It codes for CASSPPGGQNIQYF.

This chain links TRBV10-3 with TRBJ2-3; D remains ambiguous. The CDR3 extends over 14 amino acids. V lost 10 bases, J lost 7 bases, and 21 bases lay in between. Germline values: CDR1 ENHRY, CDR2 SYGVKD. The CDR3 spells CATGQPPGPNTQYF. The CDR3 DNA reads TGTGCCACCGGCCAACCCCCGGGTCCCAATACGCAGTATTTT.

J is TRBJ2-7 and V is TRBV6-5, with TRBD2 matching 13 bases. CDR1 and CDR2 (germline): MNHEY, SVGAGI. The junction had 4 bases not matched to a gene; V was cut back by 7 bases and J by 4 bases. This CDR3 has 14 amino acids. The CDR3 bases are TGTGCCAGCATTAAGACTAGCGGGGGGTACGAGCAGTACTTC. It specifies CASIKTSGGYEQYF.

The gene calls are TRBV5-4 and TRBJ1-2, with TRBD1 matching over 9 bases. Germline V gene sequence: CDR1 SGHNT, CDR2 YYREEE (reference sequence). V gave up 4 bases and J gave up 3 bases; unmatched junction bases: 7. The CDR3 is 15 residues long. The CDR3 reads CASSQGTGFDYGYTF. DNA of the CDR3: TGTGCCAGCAGCCAAGGGACAGGGTTTGACTATGGCTACACCTTC.

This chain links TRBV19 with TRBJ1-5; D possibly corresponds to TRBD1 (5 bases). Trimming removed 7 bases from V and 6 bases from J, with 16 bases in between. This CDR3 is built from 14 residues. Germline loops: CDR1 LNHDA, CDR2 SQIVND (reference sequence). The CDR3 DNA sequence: TGTGCCAGTATTGGGAAGGGGCCTACTCAGCCCCAGCATTTT. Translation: CASIGKGPTQPQHF.

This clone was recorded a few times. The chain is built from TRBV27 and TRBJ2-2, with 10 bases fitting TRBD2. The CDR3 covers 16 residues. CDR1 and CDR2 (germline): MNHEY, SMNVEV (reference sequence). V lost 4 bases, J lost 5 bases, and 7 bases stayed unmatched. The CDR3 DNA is TGTGCCAGCAGTTCCCTAGCGGGAGTTCGGACCGGGGAGCTGTTTTTT. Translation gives CASSSLAGVRTGELFF.

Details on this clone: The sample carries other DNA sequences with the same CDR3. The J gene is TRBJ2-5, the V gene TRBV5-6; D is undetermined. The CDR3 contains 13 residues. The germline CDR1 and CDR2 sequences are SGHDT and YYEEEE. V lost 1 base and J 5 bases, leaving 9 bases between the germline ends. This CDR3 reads CASSLRNGETQYF. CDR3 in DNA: TGTGCCAGCAGCTTGCGAAACGGGGAGACCCAGTACTTC.

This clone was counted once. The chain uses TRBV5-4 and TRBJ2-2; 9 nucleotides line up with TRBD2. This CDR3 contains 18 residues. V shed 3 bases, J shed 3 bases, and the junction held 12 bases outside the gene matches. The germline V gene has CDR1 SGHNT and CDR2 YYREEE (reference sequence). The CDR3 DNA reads TGTGCCAGCAGCTCCTTGGTCTCTAGCGGGGCTTACACCGGGGAGCTGTTTTTT. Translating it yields CASSSLVSSGAYTGELFF.

The CDR3 is CASSLGLAGGRPEQYF. CDR3 coding DNA: TGCGCCAGCAGCTTGGGACTAGCGGGGGGACGTCCCGAGCAGTACTTC. The chain combines TRBV5-1 with TRBJ2-7; TRBD2 matches at 13 bases. Germline V lookup: CDR1 SGHRS, CDR2 YFSETQ. J was trimmed by 6 bases and V by 0 bases; bases with no gene match: 6. The CDR3 has 16 residues.